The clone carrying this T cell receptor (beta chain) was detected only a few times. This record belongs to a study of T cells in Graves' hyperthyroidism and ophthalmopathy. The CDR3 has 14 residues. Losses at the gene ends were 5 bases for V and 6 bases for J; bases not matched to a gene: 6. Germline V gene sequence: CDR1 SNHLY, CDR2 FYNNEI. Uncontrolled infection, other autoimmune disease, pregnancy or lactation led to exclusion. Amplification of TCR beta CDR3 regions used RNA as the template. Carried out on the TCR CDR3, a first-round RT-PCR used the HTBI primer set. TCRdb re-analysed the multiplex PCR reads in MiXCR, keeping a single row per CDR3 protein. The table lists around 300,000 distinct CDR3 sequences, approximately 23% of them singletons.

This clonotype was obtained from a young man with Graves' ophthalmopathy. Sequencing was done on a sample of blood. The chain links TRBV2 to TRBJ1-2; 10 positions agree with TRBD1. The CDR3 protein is CASSPRTGGHGYTF. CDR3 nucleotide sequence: TGTGCCAGCAGTCCCCGGACAGGGGGACATGGCTACACCTTC. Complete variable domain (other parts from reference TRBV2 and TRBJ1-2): EPEVTQTPSHQVTQMGQEVILRCVPISNHLYFYWYRQILGQKVEFLVSFYNNEISEKSEIFDDQFSVERPDGSNFTLKIRSTKLEDSAMYFCASSPRTGGHGYTFGSGTRLTVV.